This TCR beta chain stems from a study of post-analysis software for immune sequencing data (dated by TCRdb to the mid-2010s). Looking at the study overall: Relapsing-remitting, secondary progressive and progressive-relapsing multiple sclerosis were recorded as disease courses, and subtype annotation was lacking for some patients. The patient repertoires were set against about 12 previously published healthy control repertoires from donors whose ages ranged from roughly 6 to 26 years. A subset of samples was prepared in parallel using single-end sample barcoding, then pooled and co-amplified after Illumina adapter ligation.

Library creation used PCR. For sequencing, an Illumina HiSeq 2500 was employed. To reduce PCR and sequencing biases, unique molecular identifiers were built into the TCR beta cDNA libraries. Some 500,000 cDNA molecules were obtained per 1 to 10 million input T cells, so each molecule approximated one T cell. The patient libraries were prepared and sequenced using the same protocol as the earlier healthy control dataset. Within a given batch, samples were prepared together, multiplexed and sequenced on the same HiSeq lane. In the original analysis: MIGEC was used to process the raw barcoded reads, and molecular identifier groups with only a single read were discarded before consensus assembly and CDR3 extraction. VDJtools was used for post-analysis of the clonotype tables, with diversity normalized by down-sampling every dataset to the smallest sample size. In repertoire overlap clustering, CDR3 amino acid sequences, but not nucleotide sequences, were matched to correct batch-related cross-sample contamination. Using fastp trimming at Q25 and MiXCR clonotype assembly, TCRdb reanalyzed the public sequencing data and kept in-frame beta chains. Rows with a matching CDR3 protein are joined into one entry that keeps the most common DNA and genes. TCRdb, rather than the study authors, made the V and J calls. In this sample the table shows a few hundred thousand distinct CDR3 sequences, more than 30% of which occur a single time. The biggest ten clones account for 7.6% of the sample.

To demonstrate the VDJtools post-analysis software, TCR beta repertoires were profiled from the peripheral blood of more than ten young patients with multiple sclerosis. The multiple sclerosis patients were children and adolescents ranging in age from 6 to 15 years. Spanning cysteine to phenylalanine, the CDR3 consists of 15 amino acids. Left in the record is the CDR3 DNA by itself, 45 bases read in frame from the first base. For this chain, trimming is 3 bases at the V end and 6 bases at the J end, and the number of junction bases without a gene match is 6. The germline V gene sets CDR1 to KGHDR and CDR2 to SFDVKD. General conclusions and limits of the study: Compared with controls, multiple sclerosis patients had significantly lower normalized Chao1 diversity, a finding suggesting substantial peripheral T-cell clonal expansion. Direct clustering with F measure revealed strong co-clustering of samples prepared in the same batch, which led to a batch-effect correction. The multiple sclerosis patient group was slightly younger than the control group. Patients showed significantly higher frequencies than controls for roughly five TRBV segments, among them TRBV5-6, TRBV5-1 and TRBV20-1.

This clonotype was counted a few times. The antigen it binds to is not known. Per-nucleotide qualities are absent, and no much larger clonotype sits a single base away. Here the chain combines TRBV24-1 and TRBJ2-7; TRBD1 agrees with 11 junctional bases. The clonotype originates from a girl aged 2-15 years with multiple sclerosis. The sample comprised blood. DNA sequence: TGTGCCACCAGTGATCCGGGACAGGGGGATCGCGAGCAGTACTTC. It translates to CATSDPGQGDREQYF.